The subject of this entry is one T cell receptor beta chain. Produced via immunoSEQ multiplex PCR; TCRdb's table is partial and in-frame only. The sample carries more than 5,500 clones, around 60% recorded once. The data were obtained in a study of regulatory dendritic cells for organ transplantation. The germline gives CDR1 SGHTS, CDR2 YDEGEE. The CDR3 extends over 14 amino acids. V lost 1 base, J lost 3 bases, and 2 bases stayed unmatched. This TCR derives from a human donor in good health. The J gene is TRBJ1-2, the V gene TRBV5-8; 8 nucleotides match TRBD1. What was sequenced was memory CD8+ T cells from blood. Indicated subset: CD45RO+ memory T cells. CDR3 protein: CASSLQGADYGYTF. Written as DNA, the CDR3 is TGTGCCAGCAGCTTGCAGGGGGCGGACTATGGCTACACCTTC.